Following are 10 T cell receptor beta chains from one sample sequenced in a study of beta chain features in type 1 diabetes. Every bit of the isolated RNA underwent reverse transcription, so sequencing read expressed TCRB transcripts. Generated by immunoSEQ multiplex PCR, the TCRdb table keeps only in-frame clones and is missing some. The sample has under 400,000 clones; around an eighth are singletons. For these TCRs, the target antigens are not known. Broader study findings: TCRB CDR3s were moderately but significantly shorter in Type 1 diabetes patients in all four CD4+ subsets.

The specimen was naive CD4+ T cells from blood. All receptors come from a young woman with type 1 diabetes.

The sample holds a few counts of this clone. The gene calls are TRBV7-8 and TRBJ1-4; no definite D call. Germline CDR1 reads SGHVS; CDR2 reads FQNEAQ. Trimming cost V 1 base and J 3 bases, with 12 bases left between them. The CDR3 covers 16 residues. In nucleotides, the CDR3 is TGTGCCAGCAGCTTAGTTCACGGGTTTTCTAATGAAAAACTGTTTTTT. Its translation is CASSLVHGFSNEKLFF.

This clone was seen more than once but under ten times. The rearrangement joins TRBV28 to TRBJ2-7; 8 nucleotides align to TRBD2. Per germline, CDR1 MDHEN and CDR2 SYDVKM. With 7 bases clipped from V and 2 bases from J, the junction kept 7 bases outside the gene matches. The CDR3 is made up of 14 amino acids. CDR3: CASTPSGSTYEQYF. The CDR3 DNA sequence: TGTGCCAGCACCCCCAGCGGGAGCACCTACGAGCAGTACTTC.

This clone was observed a handful of times. The chain recombines TRBV5-6 with TRBJ2-5; no clear D gene. V gave up 4 bases and J gave up 5 bases, with 15 bases separating them. The CDR3 has 14 residues. Germline V gene sequence: CDR1 SGHDT, CDR2 YYEEEE. CDR3 DNA sequence: TGTGCCAGCAGCCCGCTAAGGCCCAGGGAGACCCAGTACTTC. This codes for CASSPLRPRETQYF.

V is TRBV30 and J is TRBJ2-2; 13 bases line up with TRBD2. This CDR3 region has 19 residues. V dropped 3 bases and J dropped 4; count of bases not matched to a gene: 14. The germline gives CDR1 GTSNPN, CDR2 SVGIG (reference sequence). The CDR3 DNA reads as TGTGCCTGGAGAACCAGGACTAGCGGGAGAGGAGCGGGCACCGGGGAGCTGTTTTTT. Encoded protein: CAWRTRTSGRGAGTGELFF.

The table lists this clone with a few counts. Other nucleotide sequences from this sample produce the same CDR3. J is TRBJ2-1 and V is TRBV2, with 8 bases aligning to TRBD2. Germline V CDR1 and CDR2: SNHLY, FYNNEI. V was pared by 6 bases and J by 8 bases, with 6 bases of the junction left unmatched. This CDR3 region has 13 residues. The CDR3: CASSQIGGDEQFF. CDR3 nucleotide sequence: TGTGCCAGCAGCCAAATCGGGGGGGATGAGCAGTTCTTC. Full variable domain (remainder filled in from reference TRBV2 and TRBJ2-1): EPEVTQTPSHQVTQMGQEVILRCVPISNHLYFYWYRQILGQKVEFLVSFYNNEISEKSEIFDDQFSVERPDGSNFTLKIRSTKLEDSAMYFCASSQIGGDEQFFGPGTRLTVL.

This clone was seen a few times. The rearrangement joins TRBV28 to TRBJ2-7; possibly TRBD2 for D (6 bases). Trimming left V 4 bases short and J 7 bases short, with 11 bases between. CDR3 size: 12 residues. Germline CDR1 is MDHEN and CDR2 is SYDVKM. CDR3 residues: CASSSPSGEQYF. In DNA form, the CDR3 reads TGTGCCAGCAGTTCCCCGAGCGGGGAGCAGTACTTC.

This clone has a handful of counts. V is TRBV18 and J is TRBJ1-2; the D gene is possibly TRBD1 (5 bases). The germline CDR1 and CDR2 sequences are KGHSH and LQKENI. Trimming took 6 bases from V and 7 from J, leaving 21 bases between them. The CDR3 contains 15 residues. CDR3 nucleotides: TGTGCCAGCTCCCCTGACCCGCAGGGTCCTAGTGGCTACACCTTC. This translates into CASSPDPQGPSGYTF.

This clone was seen a few times. V and J are TRBV30 and TRBJ2-1; D is possibly TRBD1 (5 bases). Trimming cost V 7 bases and J 1 base, with 14 bases left between them. The CDR3 length is 14 residues. CDR1 is GTSNPN and CDR2 is SVGIG in the germline V gene (reference sequence). The CDR3 DNA is TGTGCCTCGACCGAAGGGGTATCCTACAATGAGCAGTTCTTC. Protein product: CASTEGVSYNEQFF.

A word on this clone: Other DNA sequences in the same sample also yield this CDR3. The chain joins TRBV29-1 to TRBJ1-1; the D gene is possibly TRBD1 (6 bases). Germline assignment: CDR1 SQVTM and CDR2 ANQGSEA. This CDR3 is 13 amino acids long. V was clipped by 2 bases and J by 5 bases, with 12 bases between them. CDR3 nucleotides: TGCAGCGTTGAAAGGACAGTTAATACTGAAGCTTTCTTT. Translation: CSVERTVNTEAFF.

The chain carries TRBV28 and TRBJ2-4; 7 bases line up with TRBD2. CDR3 length equals 11 residues. V was pared by 8 bases and J by 16 bases, with 11 bases of the junction left unmatched. Germline CDR1 MDHEN, CDR2 SYDVKM. This chain's CDR3 is CASSWGRGYYF. CDR3 DNA: TGTGCCAGCTCGTGGGGGAGGGGCTATTACTTC.